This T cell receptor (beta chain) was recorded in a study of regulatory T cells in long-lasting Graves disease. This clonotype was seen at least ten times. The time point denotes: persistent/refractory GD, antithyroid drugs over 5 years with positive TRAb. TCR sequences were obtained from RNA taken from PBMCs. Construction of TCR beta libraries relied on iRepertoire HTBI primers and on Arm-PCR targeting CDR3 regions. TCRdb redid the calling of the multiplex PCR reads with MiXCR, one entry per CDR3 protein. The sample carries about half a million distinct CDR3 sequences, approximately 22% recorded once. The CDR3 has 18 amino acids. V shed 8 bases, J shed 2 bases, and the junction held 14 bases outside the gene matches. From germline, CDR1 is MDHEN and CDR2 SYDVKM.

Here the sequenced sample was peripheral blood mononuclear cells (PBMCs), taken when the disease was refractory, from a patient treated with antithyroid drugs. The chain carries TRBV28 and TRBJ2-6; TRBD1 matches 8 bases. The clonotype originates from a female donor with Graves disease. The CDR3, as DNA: TGTGCCAGCTCCCAAAGGGGACAGGCCTCTCCTGGGGCCAACGTCCTGACTTTC. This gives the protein CASSQRGQASPGANVLTF.